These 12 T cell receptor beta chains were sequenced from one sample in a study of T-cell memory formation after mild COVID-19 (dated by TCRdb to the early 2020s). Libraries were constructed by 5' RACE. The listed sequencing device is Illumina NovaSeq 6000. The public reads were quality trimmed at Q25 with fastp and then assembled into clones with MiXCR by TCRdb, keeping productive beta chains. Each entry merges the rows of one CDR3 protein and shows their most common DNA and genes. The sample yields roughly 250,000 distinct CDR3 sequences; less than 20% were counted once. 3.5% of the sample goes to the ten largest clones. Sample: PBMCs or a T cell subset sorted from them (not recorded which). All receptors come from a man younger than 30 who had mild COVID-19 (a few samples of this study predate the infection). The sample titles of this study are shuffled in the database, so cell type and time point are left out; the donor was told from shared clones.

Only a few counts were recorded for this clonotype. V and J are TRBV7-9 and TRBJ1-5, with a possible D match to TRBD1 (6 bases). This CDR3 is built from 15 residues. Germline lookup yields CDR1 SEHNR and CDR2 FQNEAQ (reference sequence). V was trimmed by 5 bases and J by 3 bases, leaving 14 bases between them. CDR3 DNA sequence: TGTGCCAGCAGCCCCCAGGGGTTCCCCAATCAGCCCCAGCATTTT. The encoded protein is CASSPQGFPNQPQHF.

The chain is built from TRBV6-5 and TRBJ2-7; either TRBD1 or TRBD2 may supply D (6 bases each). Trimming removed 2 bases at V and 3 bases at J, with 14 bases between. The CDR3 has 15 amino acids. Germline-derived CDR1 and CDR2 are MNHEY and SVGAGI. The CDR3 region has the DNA TGTGCCAGCAGTTACGCGGGACAACCGGACTACGAGCAGTACTTC. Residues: CASSYAGQPDYEQYF.

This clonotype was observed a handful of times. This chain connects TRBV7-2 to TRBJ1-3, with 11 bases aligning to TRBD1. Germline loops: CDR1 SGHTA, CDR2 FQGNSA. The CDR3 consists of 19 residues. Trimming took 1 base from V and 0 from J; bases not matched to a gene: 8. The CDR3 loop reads CASSLDLGQGASSGNTIYF. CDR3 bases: TGTGCCAGCAGCTTAGATCTAGGACAGGGGGCTAGCTCTGGAAACACCATATATTTT.

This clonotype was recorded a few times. In nucleotides, the CDR3 is TGTGCCAGCAGACGGGCGGGGGGCCCGCGGTTCTTC. Protein product: CASRRAGGPRFF. The chain links TRBV28 to TRBJ2-1; 8 nucleotides line up with TRBD2. V lost 6 bases to trimming and J lost 15 bases; unmatched junction nucleotides: 10. Looked up from germline, CDR1 is MDHEN and CDR2 is SYDVKM. This CDR3 has 12 residues.

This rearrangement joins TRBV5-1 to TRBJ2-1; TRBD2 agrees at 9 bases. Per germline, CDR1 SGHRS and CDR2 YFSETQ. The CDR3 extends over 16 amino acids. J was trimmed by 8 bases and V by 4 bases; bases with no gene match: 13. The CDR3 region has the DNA TGCGCCAGCAGCCCACTAGGGCGGGGGGGCCGCGATGAGCAGTTCTTC. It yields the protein CASSPLGRGGRDEQFF.

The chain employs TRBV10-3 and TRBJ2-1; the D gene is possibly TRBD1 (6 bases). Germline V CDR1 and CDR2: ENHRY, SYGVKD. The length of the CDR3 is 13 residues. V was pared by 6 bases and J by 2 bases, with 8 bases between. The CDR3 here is CAIRGGAYNEQFF. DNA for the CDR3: TGTGCCATCAGAGGGGGTGCCTACAATGAGCAGTTCTTC.

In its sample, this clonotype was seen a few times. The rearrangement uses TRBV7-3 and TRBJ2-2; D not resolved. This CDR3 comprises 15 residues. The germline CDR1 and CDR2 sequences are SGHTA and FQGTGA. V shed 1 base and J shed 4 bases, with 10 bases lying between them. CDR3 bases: TGTGCCAGCAGCTTAAACTCGGGTCTCACCGGGGAGCTGTTTTTT. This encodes CASSLNSGLTGELFF. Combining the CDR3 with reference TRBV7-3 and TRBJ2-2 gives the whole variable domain GAGVSQTPSNKVTEKGKYVELRCDPISGHTALYWYRQSLGQGPEFLIYFQGTGAADDSGLPNDRFFAVRPEGSVSTLKIQRTERGDSAVYLCASSLNSGLTGELFFGEGSRLTVL.

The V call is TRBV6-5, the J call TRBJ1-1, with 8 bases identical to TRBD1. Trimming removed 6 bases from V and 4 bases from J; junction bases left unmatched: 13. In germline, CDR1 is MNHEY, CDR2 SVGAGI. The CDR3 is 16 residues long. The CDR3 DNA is TGTGCCAGCAGATTTTCAGGGGGCGCGGGGGTCACTGAAGCTTTCTTT. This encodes CASRFSGGAGVTEAFF.

The CDR3 is CASRLGGTQGTQYF. The CDR3 region has the DNA TGTGCCAGCAGACTTGGGGGGACACAAGGGACGCAGTATTTT. The V gene is TRBV27, the J gene TRBJ2-3; D possibly matches TRBD1 or TRBD2 (6 bases each). Trimming stripped 6 bases from V and 9 bases from J, with 19 bases between. CDR1 is MNHEY, CDR2 SMNVEV, per germline (reference sequence). The CDR3 spans 14 residues.

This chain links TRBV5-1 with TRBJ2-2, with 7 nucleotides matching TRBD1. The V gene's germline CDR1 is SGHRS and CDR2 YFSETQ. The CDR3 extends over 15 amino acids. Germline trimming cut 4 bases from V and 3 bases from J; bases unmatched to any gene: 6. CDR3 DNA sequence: TGCGCCAGCAGCGCGGAACAGGGGCACACCGGGGAGCTGTTTTTT. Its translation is CASSAEQGHTGELFF.

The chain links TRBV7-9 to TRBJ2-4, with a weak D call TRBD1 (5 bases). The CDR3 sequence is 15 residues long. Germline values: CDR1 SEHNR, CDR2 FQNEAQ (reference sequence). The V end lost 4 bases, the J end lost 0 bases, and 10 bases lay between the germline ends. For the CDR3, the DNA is TGTGCCAGCAGCTACGACAGACTAGCCAAAAACATTCAGTACTTC. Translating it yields CASSYDRLAKNIQYF.

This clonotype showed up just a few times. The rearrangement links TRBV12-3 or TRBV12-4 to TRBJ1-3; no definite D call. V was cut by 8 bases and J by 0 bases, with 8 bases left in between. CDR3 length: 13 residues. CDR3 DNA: TGTGCCAGCCGCATAATCTCTGGAAACACCATATATTTT. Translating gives CASRIISGNTIYF.